These T cell receptor beta chains were read from a single sample in a study of cytomegalovirus exposure and HLA in healthy donors. Data came from immunoSEQ multiplex PCR; TCRdb stores just in-frame clones and leaves some out. The data show about 49,000 clones, roughly 92% seen once. Sequenced: PBMCs. The receptors originated from a man aged 18 to 29 in good health and CMV-seronegative. Each CDR3 is given with its conserved first and last residue. The D gene is left open where the match is weak. Clone size is not always given. Where it is, it says once, few, many or a class for expanded clones.

size: -; J: TRBJ2-5; V: TRBV14; D: -; DNA: TGTGCCAGCAGCCAAGATCCCAGGGGTGAGACCCAGTACTTC; CDR3: CASSQDPRGETQYF
size: once; J: TRBJ1-5; V: TRBV10-2; D: -; DNA: TGCGCCAGCAGTGAGTCGACTGATCCCCAGCATTTT; CDR3: CASSESTDPQHF
size: -; J: TRBJ2-1; V: TRBV5-1; D: -; DNA: TGCGCCAGCAGCTTTCCTCGGCGGGTAAACAATGAGCAGTTCTTC; CDR3: CASSFPRRVNNEQFF
size: -; J: TRBJ2-3; V: TRBV5-1; D: -; DNA: TGCGCCAGCAGCTTCGACAGGAATAGGGATACGCAGTATTTT; CDR3: CASSFDRNRDTQYF
size: -; J: TRBJ2-7; V: TRBV12-1; D: -; DNA: TGTGCCAGCAGCTTAGCCGGACAGGGGCCGTATTTTTACGAGCAGTACTTC; CDR3: CASSLAGQGPYFYEQYF
size: few; J: TRBJ2-1; V: TRBV13; D: TRBD2; DNA: TGTGCCAGCAGCCCCAGCGGGAGGGCCACCAATGAGCAGTTCTTC; CDR3: CASSPSGRATNEQFF
size: -; J: TRBJ2-3; V: TRBV11-3; D: TRBD1; DNA: TGTGCCAGCAGCCCTGGACAGGCCACAGATACGCAGTATTTT; CDR3: CASSPGQATDTQYF
size: -; J: TRBJ1-5; V: TRBV6-1; D: TRBD1; DNA: TGTGCCAGCAGTGAAGGCGGGACAGTCAATCAGCCCCAGCATTTT; CDR3: CASSEGGTVNQPQHF
size: -; J: TRBJ2-7; V: TRBV5-1; D: TRBD2; DNA: TGCGCCAGCAGCTTGGTCTCGGGAGGTGGGGGCTACGAGCAGTACTTC; CDR3: CASSLVSGGGGYEQYF
size: -; J: TRBJ2-3; V: TRBV6-5; D: -; DNA: TGTGCCAGCAGTTACTCGAGGAGGGCCAGCACAGATACGCAGTATTTT; CDR3: CASSYSRRASTDTQYF
size: -; J: TRBJ2-7; V: TRBV7-2; D: -; DNA: TGTGCCAGCAGCAGCGAGACAGGCTGGGACGAGCAGTACTTC; CDR3: CASSSETGWDEQYF
size: -; J: TRBJ2-3; V: TRBV6-1; D: -; DNA: TGTGCCAGCAGGGGTGAGGGGGACACAGATACGCAGTATTTT; CDR3: CASRGEGDTDTQYF
size: -; J: TRBJ2-1; V: TRBV5-3; D: -; DNA: TGTGCCAGAAGCGAAGCTAGCGAACGGGGGAATGAGCAGTTCTTC; CDR3: CARSEASERGNEQFF
size: -; J: TRBJ2-1; V: TRBV10-3; D: -; DNA: TGTGCCATCAGTGAGATCCTCAATGAGCAGTTCTTC; CDR3: CAISEILNEQFF
size: few; J: TRBJ2-7; V: TRBV5-6; D: -; DNA: TGTGCCAGCAGCTCCGACCGAGGCGAGCAGTACTTC; CDR3: CASSSDRGEQYF
size: -; J: TRBJ2-3; V: TRBV5-1; D: TRBD2; DNA: TGCGCCAGCAGCTTAGGGCTAGCGGGATTCAAAGATACGCAGTATTTT; CDR3: CASSLGLAGFKDTQYF
size: -; J: TRBJ1-1; V: TRBV29-1; D: TRBD1; DNA: TGCAGCGTGAGGGACAGGGGGAATACTGAAGCTTTCTTT; CDR3: CSVRDRGNTEAFF
size: -; J: TRBJ1-3; V: TRBV7-8; D: -; DNA: TGTGCCAGCAGCTCCACCCCTGGAGGCCCTGGAAACACCATATATTTT; CDR3: CASSSTPGGPGNTIYF
size: -; J: TRBJ2-1; V: TRBV5-1; D: -; DNA: TGCGCCAGCGGCAGGGCATACAATGAGCAGTTCTTC; CDR3: CASGRAYNEQFF
size: -; J: TRBJ2-3; V: TRBV28; D: TRBD1; DNA: TGTGCCAGCAGTTTAAGGACAGGGGATACGCAGTATTTT; CDR3: CASSLRTGDTQYF
size: -; J: TRBJ1-4; V: TRBV10-3; D: TRBD1; DNA: TGTGCCATCAGCGACAGGGCTAATGAAAAACTGTTTTTT; CDR3: CAISDRANEKLFF
size: -; J: TRBJ2-7; V: TRBV30; D: TRBD2; DNA: TGTGCCTGGAGTAGCGGGAGGGCCGAGTCCTACGAGCAGTACTTC; CDR3: CAWSSGRAESYEQYF
size: -; J: TRBJ1-2; V: TRBV28; D: -; DNA: TGTGCCAGCAGAACTAGTTCCCCCTATGGCTACACCTTC; CDR3: CASRTSSPYGYTF